A single sample is the source of the 14 T cell receptor beta chains below, sequenced in a study of early T cells in non-severe SARS-CoV-2 infection (dated by TCRdb to about 2021). Receptor libraries were prepared by 5' RACE. The data were produced on a NextSeq 500. TCRdb handled the public reads itself, with Q25 trimming in fastp and clone calling in MiXCR, and kept productive beta chains. Each CDR3 protein gets just one entry, which takes the most common genes and DNA from the rows behind it. In this sample the table shows 46,000 or so distinct CDR3 sequences, under 9.5% of which occur a single time. 8% to 9.5% of the sample comes from the top ten. Sequencing input: whole blood. Receptors were obtained from an adult who was a healthcare worker with PCR-confirmed SARS-CoV-2 infection or an uninfected control (not recorded which).

The chain couples TRBV6-2 or TRBV6-3 to TRBJ2-2; D is perhaps TRBD2 (6 bases). V lost 6 bases to trimming and J lost 7 bases, with 15 bases between them. Germline V CDR1 and CDR2: MNHEY, SVGEGT. This CDR3 is 14 amino acids long. The chain's CDR3 is CASRGGFASGELFF. CDR3 in DNA: TGTGCCAGCAGAGGAGGGTTTGCGAGCGGGGAGCTGTTTTTT.

Comments on this clonotype: This may be a read error, as it is one base from a much larger clone. This chain connects TRBV10-3 to TRBJ2-7, with D possibly TRBD2 on 6 matching bases. Germline V gives CDR1 ENHRY, CDR2 SYGVKD. This CDR3 has 14 residues. CDR3 nucleotide sequence: TGTGCCATCAGTGAGTCTGGGCGGGGCGACGAGCAGAACTTC. Translation: CAISESGRGDEQNF.

This clonotype was counted a single time. Its ends do not fully match the called genes, so a read error is possible. The V gene is TRBV12-3 or TRBV12-4, the J gene TRBJ2-3; no clear D. The CDR3 is 13 residues long. The CDR3 spells CAGSRIGPDTQYF. CDR3 bases: TGTGCCGGCAGCCGAATCGGCCCCGATACGCAGTATTTT.

The rearrangement joins TRBV6-2 or TRBV6-3 to TRBJ2-7; no firm D call. The V end lost 0 bases, the J end lost 0 bases, and 9 bases lay between the germline ends. The CDR3 has 15 residues. The germline V gene encodes CDR1 MNHEY and CDR2 SVGEGT. The CDR3 loop is CASSYSALTSYEQYF. As DNA, the CDR3 is TGTGCCAGCAGTTACTCGGCTTTGACCTCCTACGAGCAGTACTTC.

This clonotype occurred many times. The V gene is TRBV4-3, the J gene TRBJ2-7, with 7 positions matching TRBD1. The CDR3 has 16 amino acids. J gave up 3 bases and V 0 bases, and 8 bases lay outside the gene matches. The germline V gene encodes CDR1 LGHNA and CDR2 YSLEER. The CDR3 is CASSQDIRQGSYEQYF. The CDR3 nucleotides read TGCGCCAGCAGCCAAGATATAAGACAGGGCAGCTACGAGCAGTACTTC.

This clonotype has a handful of counts. V and J are TRBV6-1 and TRBJ2-3; 7 nucleotides agree with TRBD1. CDR1 and CDR2 (germline): MNHNS, SASEGT. With 3 bases clipped from V and 3 bases from J, the junction kept 6 bases outside the gene matches. The CDR3 is 15 amino acids. The CDR3, as DNA: TGTGCCAGCAGTGACCGGGACAGCACTACAGATACGCAGTATTTT. Encoded protein: CASSDRDSTTDTQYF.

This clonotype was seen ten or more times. The chain links TRBV5-1 to TRBJ1-3; the D gene is possibly TRBD1 (6 bases). Germline-derived CDR1 and CDR2 are SGHRS and YFSETQ. This CDR3 spans 14 amino acids. The ends were cut back, 4 bases at V and 8 bases at J, with 16 bases in the middle. This CDR3 reads CASSRDTQVHTIYF. CDR3 DNA: TGCGCCAGCAGCCGGGACACCCAAGTACACACCATATATTTT.

CDR3 DNA: TGTGCAAGTCGCCCGGACAGGGGGCCCTACGAGCAGTACTTC. Protein sequence: CASRPDRGPYEQYF. The chain has TRBV12-2 and TRBJ2-7; the table's TRBD1 call for D was not verified on the DNA. TRBV12-2 is termed a pseudogene. CDR3 length equals 14 residues.

This clonotype was seen more than once but under ten times. J is TRBJ1-1 and V is TRBV7-2; D remains unclear. Germline V gene data show CDR1 as SGHTA and CDR2 as FQGNSA. V lost 6 bases and J lost 1, with 9 bases in between. The length of the CDR3 is 13 residues. The CDR3 is CASSFVQNTEAFF. The CDR3, as DNA: TGTGCCAGCAGTTTTGTACAGAACACTGAAGCTTTCTTT.

This clonotype has more than one count but fewer than ten. V and J are TRBV7-9 and TRBJ1-1, with D uncertain. The CDR3 runs to 13 residues. Germline lookup yields CDR1 SEHNR and CDR2 FQNEAQ (reference sequence). Trimming removed 1 base from V and 4 bases from J, with 7 bases in between. CDR3 protein: CASSLVPATEAFF. In DNA form, the CDR3 reads TGTGCCAGCAGCTTAGTCCCAGCCACTGAAGCTTTCTTT. The variable domain in full, completed from reference TRBV7-9 and TRBJ1-1, reads DTGVSQNPRHKITKRGQNVTFRCDPISEHNRLYWYRQTLGQGPEFLTYFQNEAQLEKSRLLSDRFSAERPKGSFSTLEIQRTEQGDSAMYLCASSLVPATEAFFGQGTRLTVV.

Here the CDR3 DNA reads TGTGCCAGCAGCTTAGCGGTGCGGGGGATGTTGAAGACCCAGTACTTC. It codes for CASSLAVRGMLKTQYF. This rearrangement joins TRBV7-2 to TRBJ2-5; 7 bases are shared with TRBD2. After removal of 0 bases from V and 6 bases from J, the junction contained 10 bases not matched to a gene. This CDR3 spans 16 amino acids. Germline CDR1 SGHTA, CDR2 FQGNSA.

This clonotype is labeled medium-sized. Its ends do not fully match the called genes, so a read error is possible. The chain couples TRBV28 to TRBJ2-1; D is possibly TRBD1 (5 bases). Per the germline V gene, CDR1 is MDHEN and CDR2 is SYDVKM. The CDR3 covers 13 residues. In DNA, the CDR3 is TGTGCCAGCAGTCCAGGGCAGATGGGCCTTCGGGTCTTC. Residues: CASSPGQMGLRVF.

This clonotype was counted ten times or more. The chain joins TRBV5-6 to TRBJ1-2, with 7 bases identical to TRBD1. J lost 8 bases, V lost 4 bases, and 14 bases had no gene match. The germline V gene encodes CDR1 SGHDT and CDR2 YYEEEE. The length of the CDR3 is 15 residues. CDR3 nucleotide sequence: TGTGCCAGCAGCCCCATCGCCGACAGGGTTCTCGGCTACACCTTC. Its protein product is CASSPIADRVLGYTF. Variable domain in full (rest from reference TRBV5-6 and TRBJ1-2): DAGVTQSPTHLIKTRGQQVTLRCSPKSGHDTVSWYQQALGQGPQFIFQYYEEEERQRGNFPDRFSGHQFPNYSSELNVNALLLGDSALYLCASSPIADRVLGYTFGSGTRLTVV.

This clonotype was seen a handful of times. The gene calls are TRBV4-2 and TRBJ2-5; TRBD1 agrees at 9 bases. The CDR3 has 17 amino acids. CDR1 is LGHNA, CDR2 YNFKEQ, per germline. V dropped 2 bases and J dropped 4; count of bases not matched to a gene: 11. The CDR3, as DNA: TGTGCCAGCAGCCAACTCGGGACAGGGAGCTTGGGAGAGACCCAGTACTTC. Residues: CASSQLGTGSLGETQYF.